The present T cell receptor (beta chain) was sequenced within a study of OX40 agonist ivuxolimab in advanced cancers. General study findings and limits: Several nonresponders also turned out to have low normalized T-cell clonal expansion.

This CDR3 contains 13 residues. Trimming left V 7 bases short and J 7 bases short, with 16 bases between. Germline CDR1 LNHDA, CDR2 SQIVND (reference sequence). As concerns this clone: Antigen: not known.

TCRdb's copy holds only in-frame clones and misses some; the assay was immunoSEQ multiplex PCR. In the table there are roughly 100,000 clones, about 80% of which are singletons. This chain connects TRBV19 to TRBJ1-2; D gene uncertain. The clonotype originates from an adult with an advanced solid tumor such as melanoma, head and neck, liver or kidney cancer. The sequencing used CD4+ or CD8+ T cells sorted from blood, collected in a trial of the OX40 agonist ivuxolimab. The CDR3 sequence: CASTPTLHSGYTF. In nucleotides, the CDR3 is TGTGCCAGTACCCCCACACTCCATAGTGGCTACACCTTC.